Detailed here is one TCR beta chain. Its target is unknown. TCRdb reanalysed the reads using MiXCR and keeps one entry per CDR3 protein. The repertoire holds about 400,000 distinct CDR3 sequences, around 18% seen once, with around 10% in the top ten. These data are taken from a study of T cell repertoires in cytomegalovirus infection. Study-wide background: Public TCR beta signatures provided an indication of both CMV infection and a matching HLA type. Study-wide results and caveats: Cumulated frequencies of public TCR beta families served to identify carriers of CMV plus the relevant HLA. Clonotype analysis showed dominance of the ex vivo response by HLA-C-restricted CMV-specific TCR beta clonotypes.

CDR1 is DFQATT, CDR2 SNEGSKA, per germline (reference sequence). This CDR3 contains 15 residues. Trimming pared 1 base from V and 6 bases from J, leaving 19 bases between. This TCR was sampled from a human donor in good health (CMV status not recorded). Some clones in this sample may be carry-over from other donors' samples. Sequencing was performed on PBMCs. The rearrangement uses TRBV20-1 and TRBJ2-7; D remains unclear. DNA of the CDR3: TGCAGTGCTAGAGGACAATCTGTCCTTTCTAGCGAGCAGTACTTC. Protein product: CSARGQSVLSSEQYF.